Following are 30 T cell receptor beta chains from one sample sequenced in a study of cytotoxic CD8 clonotypes in ibrutinib-treated CLL. Clones were read by immunoSEQ multiplex PCR, and TCRdb kept only the in-frame ones, dropping some. The table includes 75,000 to 80,000 clones, approximately 87% detected once. Sequencing was performed on PBMCs, taken after 24 months of ibrutinib treatment. The receptors originated from a human donor with chronic lymphocytic leukemia.

This clone was counted many times. The V and J genes are TRBV30 and TRBJ2-1; 11 nucleotides agree with TRBD2. In germline, CDR1 is GTSNPN, CDR2 SVGIG (reference sequence). V lost 0 bases to trimming and J lost 9 bases; unmatched junction nucleotides: 10. This CDR3 region has 16 residues. The CDR3 loop reads CAWSVPRGLAAPEQFF. The CDR3 DNA reads as TGTGCCTGGAGTGTACCGAGGGGACTAGCGGCACCTGAGCAGTTCTTC. The variable domain in full, with the rest retrieved from reference TRBV30 and TRBJ2-1, is SQTIHQWPATLVQPVGSPLSLECTVEGTSNPNLYWYRQAAGRGLQLLFYSVGIGQISSEVPQNLSASRPQDRQFILSSKKLLLSDSGFYLCAWSVPRGLAAPEQFFGPGTRLTVL.

The chain recombines TRBV5-1 with TRBJ2-2; TRBD2 might be the D (5 bases). Trimming pared 1 base from V and 7 bases from J, leaving 20 bases between. The CDR3 is made up of 17 amino acids. The germline CDR1 and CDR2 sequences are SGHRS and YFSETQ. CDR3 nucleotides: TGCGCCAGCAGCTTGAGTCCCCATAACTCGGGGAGCGGGGAGCTGTTTTTT. It codes for CASSLSPHNSGSGELFF. The whole variable domain, remainder taken from reference TRBV5-1 and TRBJ2-2, is KAGVTQTPRYLIKTRGQQVTLSCSPISGHRSVSWYQQTPGQGLQFLFEYFSETQRNKGNFPGRFSGRQFSNSRSEMNVSTLELGDSALYLCASSLSPHNSGSGELFFGEGSRLTVL.

The V gene is TRBV18, the J gene TRBJ2-5; D tentatively fits TRBD1 or TRBD2 (5 bases each). Germline CDR1 is KGHSH and CDR2 is LQKENI. Trimming took off 6 bases at V and 1 base at J, with 18 bases between the two ends. There are 16 residues in the CDR3. CDR3 bases: TGTGCCAGCTCCCGGACCGGACCAGGGACCCAAGAGACCCAGTACTTC. The encoded protein is CASSRTGPGTQETQYF.

The rearrangement links TRBV28 to TRBJ2-5; D ambiguous. Germline CDR1 and CDR2: MDHEN and SYDVKM. This CDR3 is built from 15 residues. Trimming shortened V by 5 bases and J by 4 bases, and 17 bases separated the two germline ends. The CDR3 nucleotides are TGTGCCAGCAGTGCTCCGGGCACGGCTCGAGAGACCCAGTACTTC. Translation gives CASSAPGTARETQYF.

The rearrangement links TRBV4-2 to TRBJ1-4; TRBD1 aligns across 7 bases. Germline trimming cut 0 bases from V and 5 bases from J; bases unmatched to any gene: 9. Germline CDR1 LGHNA, CDR2 YNFKEQ. CDR3 size: 17 residues. Here the CDR3 DNA reads TGTGCCAGCAGCCAAGAGCTCGCCGGGACAGCGAATGAAAAACTGTTTTTT. Amino acids: CASSQELAGTANEKLFF.

This clone was seen just once. The CDR3 loop reads CASSPDRGPSSYEQYF. The CDR3 DNA follows: TGTGCCAGCAGCCCGGACAGGGGGCCGAGCTCCTACGAGCAGTACTTC. The chain is built from TRBV11-2 and TRBJ2-5; 11 positions agree with TRBD1. TRBJ2-7 explains the end of the DNA better; the J call may be wrong. Germline CDR1 reads SGHAT; CDR2 reads FQNNGV. The CDR3 runs 16 residues.

CDR3 protein: CASTFMGHLGTQYF. CDR3 sequence (DNA): TGTGCCAGCACCTTCATGGGACATCTTGGGACCCAGTACTTC. The V call is TRBV7-9, the J call TRBJ2-5, with D perhaps matching TRBD1 (6 bases). V dropped 7 bases and J dropped 7 bases, with 19 bases sitting between them. This CDR3 region has 14 residues. The germline V gene has CDR1 SEHNR and CDR2 FQNEAQ (reference sequence).

This clone came up many times. The chain employs TRBV11-2 and TRBJ2-5; TRBD2 matches 12 bases. The CDR3 is 15 residues long. Germline CDR1 SGHAT, CDR2 FQNNGV. Trimming took 3 bases from V and 4 from J; bases not matched to a gene: 3. This chain's CDR3 is CASSLGGLAGETQYF. Written as DNA, the CDR3 is TGTGCCAGCAGCTTGGGGGGACTAGCGGGAGAGACCCAGTACTTC.

This clone was detected only once. The chain has TRBV15 and TRBJ1-2; D is possibly TRBD1 (5 bases). The germline CDR1 and CDR2 sequences are LNHNV and YYDKDF (reference sequence). The V gene lost 0 bases and the J gene lost 4 bases, with 9 bases spanning the gap. The CDR3 is 14 residues long. The CDR3 loop is CATSREDIGYGYTF. In DNA form, the CDR3 reads TGTGCCACCAGCAGAGAGGACATTGGCTATGGCTACACCTTC.

CDR3 region: CASSQAVMEANYGYTF. The CDR3 DNA follows: TGCGCCAGCAGCCAAGCAGTAATGGAAGCTAACTATGGCTACACCTTC. The chain carries TRBV4-3 and TRBJ1-2; D is unresolved. Germline CDR1 reads LGHNA; CDR2 reads YSLEER. This CDR3 has 16 amino acids. V gave up 1 base and J gave up 0 bases, with 12 bases separating them.

This clone was seen a handful of times. The gene calls are TRBV19 and TRBJ1-1; 8 bases agree with TRBD1. Germline CDR1 reads LNHDA; CDR2 reads SQIVND (reference sequence). The junction had 3 bases not matched to a gene; V was cut back by 4 bases and J by 2 bases. The CDR3 covers 14 residues. This CDR3 reads CASSRGQGNTEAFF. Written as DNA, the CDR3 is TGTGCCAGTAGTAGAGGACAGGGTAACACTGAAGCTTTCTTT.

The rearrangement joins TRBV25-1 to TRBJ2-7, with TRBD1 identical over 10 bases. This CDR3 contains 16 residues. Germline V gives CDR1 MGHDK, CDR2 SYGVNS. V gave up 4 bases and J gave up 5 bases; unmatched junction bases: 11. Here the CDR3 DNA reads TGTGCCAGCAGTGGCAGGACAGGGGGTTTCTTCCACGAGCAGTACTTC. Its protein is CASSGRTGGFFHEQYF.

The V call is TRBV6-7, the J call TRBJ2-7; D remains ambiguous. TRBV6-7 is annotated as an ORF whose role is uncertain. Trimming shortened V by 7 bases and J by 5 bases, and 18 bases separated the two germline ends. The CDR3 has 14 amino acids. In DNA, the CDR3 is TGTGCCAGCACCCCGGAGCCATCAGTAAACGAGCAGTACTTC. Protein: CASTPEPSVNEQYF.

The chain joins TRBV18 to TRBJ1-2, with D perhaps matching TRBD1 (5 bases). The germline CDR1 and CDR2 sequences are KGHSH and LQKENI. The CDR3 is 16 residues long. V shed 2 bases and J shed 2 bases, with 15 bases lying between them. The DNA for the CDR3 is TGTGCCAGCTCACCAACCGGGACCACGACCAACTATGGCTACACCTTC. Encoded protein: CASSPTGTTTNYGYTF.

The chain employs TRBV27 and TRBJ2-1, with TRBD2 matching over 9 bases. CDR1 and CDR2 (germline): MNHEY, SMNVEV (reference sequence). J lost 7 bases, V lost 7 bases, and 2 bases had no gene match. The length of the CDR3 is 12 residues. CDR3 sequence (DNA): TGTGCCAGCACTAGCGGGATGAATGAGCAGTTCTTC. It is translated as CASTSGMNEQFF.

This clone has only a few counts. The gene calls are TRBV4-2 and TRBJ1-1; D is ambiguous. There are 16 residues in the CDR3. Per the germline V gene, CDR1 is LGHNA and CDR2 is YNFKEQ. Trimming removed 4 bases from V and 1 base from J, with 16 bases in between. In DNA, the CDR3 is TGTGCCAGCAGCCCCGACCAACAGAGTACGAACACTGAAGCTTTCTTT. It specifies CASSPDQQSTNTEAFF.

J is TRBJ1-2 and V is TRBV9, with 8 bases fitting TRBD1. Germline loops: CDR1 SGDLS, CDR2 YYNGEE. With V trimmed by 4 bases and J by 0 bases, 11 bases remained unmatched. The CDR3 is made up of 17 amino acids. CDR3 sequence: CASSSRGTGDSNYGYTF. Here the CDR3 DNA reads TGTGCCAGCAGCTCGAGAGGGACAGGCGATTCTAACTATGGCTACACCTTC.

This clone was recorded many times. The J gene is TRBJ2-7, the V gene TRBV5-4, with D unclear. Germline V lookup: CDR1 SGHNT, CDR2 YYREEE (reference sequence). The CDR3 is made up of 14 amino acids. V was trimmed by 0 bases and J by 2 bases, leaving 9 bases between them. CDR3 nucleotides: TGTGCCAGCAGCTTGGGTACCCCTGCCTACGAGCAGTACTTC. As protein: CASSLGTPAYEQYF.

The rearrangement uses TRBV2 and TRBJ1-2, with 9 bases that match TRBD1. The ends lost 4 bases at V and 4 bases at J; junction bases unmatched: 4. The CDR3 loop spans 14 amino acids. Germline assignment: CDR1 SNHLY and CDR2 FYNNEI. The CDR3 reads CASSVTGGSYGYTF. The CDR3 DNA reads as TGTGCCAGCAGTGTCACAGGGGGCAGCTATGGCTACACCTTC.

There are a few counts of this clone. The chain uses TRBV5-1 and TRBJ2-1; 10 nucleotides line up with TRBD2. Germline trimming cut 5 bases from V and 4 bases from J; bases unmatched to any gene: 3. CDR1 SGHRS and CDR2 YFSETQ come from the germline V gene. This CDR3 spans 14 amino acids. The chain's CDR3 is CASRLSGGYNEQFF. The CDR3 DNA is TGCGCCAGCAGGCTTAGCGGGGGGTACAATGAGCAGTTCTTC.

This chain connects TRBV28 to TRBJ1-2; a possible D gene is TRBD1 (5 bases). V shed 1 base and J shed 8 bases, with 11 bases lying between them. Per the germline V gene, CDR1 is MDHEN and CDR2 is SYDVKM. The CDR3 contains 13 residues. The CDR3 DNA reads TGTGCCAGCAGTTTATACGCGGGGGAGGGCTACACCTTC. Protein: CASSLYAGEGYTF.

The rearrangement joins TRBV19 to TRBJ1-1, with TRBD1 matching 11 bases. Losses at the gene ends were 4 bases for V and 6 bases for J; bases not matched to a gene: 4. Germline CDR1 and CDR2: LNHDA and SQIVND (reference sequence). The CDR3 totals 14 residues. The CDR3 loop reads CASSRTGGYPEAFF. As DNA, the CDR3 is TGTGCCAGTAGTAGGACAGGGGGCTATCCTGAAGCTTTCTTT.

This chain's CDR3 is CSVEGASPVGDTQYF. Written as DNA, the CDR3 is TGCAGCGTTGAAGGTGCCAGTCCGGTGGGAGATACGCAGTATTTT. The chain combines TRBV29-1 with TRBJ2-3; unclear D gene. CDR1 is SQVTM and CDR2 is ANQGSEA in the germline V gene. Trimming cost V 1 base and J 5 bases, with 16 bases left between them. The CDR3 sequence is 15 residues long.

V is TRBV7-2 and J is TRBJ2-3; TRBD2 matches 12 bases. J gave up 0 bases and V 4 bases, and 5 bases lay outside the gene matches. CDR3 length: 17 amino acids. The V gene's germline CDR1 is SGHTA and CDR2 FQGNSA. The CDR3 DNA reads TGTGCCAGCAGCTCGAGGGGGACTAGCGGGAGCACAGATACGCAGTATTTT. This gives the protein CASSSRGTSGSTDTQYF.

This rearrangement joins TRBV5-6 to TRBJ2-3, with 11 nucleotides matching TRBD1. V shed 3 bases, J shed 1 base, and the junction held 4 bases outside the gene matches. Germline loops: CDR1 SGHDT, CDR2 YYEEEE. CDR3 length: 16 amino acids. CDR3 loop: CASSSDRGPRTDTQYF. CDR3 in DNA: TGTGCCAGCAGCTCGGACAGGGGGCCCCGCACAGATACGCAGTATTTT.

The J gene is TRBJ2-7, the V gene TRBV28, with D perhaps TRBD2 (5 bases). Trimming pared 6 bases from V and 7 bases from J, leaving 16 bases between. The germline V gene has CDR1 MDHEN and CDR2 SYDVKM. This CDR3 comprises 13 residues. CDR3 coding DNA: TGTGCCAGCAGCTCAGCGGACCTGGAAGAGCAGTACTTC. This translates into CASSSADLEEQYF.

This chain joins TRBV2 and TRBJ2-5; D ambiguous. The length of the CDR3 is 13 residues. Trimming stripped 1 base from V and 5 bases from J, with 8 bases between. Germline loops: CDR1 SNHLY, CDR2 FYNNEI. CDR3 DNA: TGTGCCAGCAGTGAAGAGGCAGAGGAGACCCAGTACTTC. Amino acid sequence: CASSEEAEETQYF.

The rearrangement links TRBV11-3 to TRBJ2-1; D possibly matches TRBD1 or TRBD2 (5 bases each). Trimming cost V 8 bases and J 10 bases, with 15 bases left between them. Per germline, CDR1 SGHNT and CDR2 YENEEA. This CDR3 spans 12 amino acids. The CDR3 DNA follows: TGTGCCAGCGGTGGGGGAGCCGGGGAGCAGTTCTTC. As protein: CASGGGAGEQFF.

V usage is TRBV23-1 and J usage is TRBJ2-7; D is unclear. TRBV23-1 is reported as an ORF; its role is uncertain. V lost 3 bases and J 5 bases, leaving 11 bases between the germline ends. This CDR3 spans 13 amino acids. The CDR3 is CASSQPHWDEQYF. Here the CDR3 DNA reads TGCGCCAGCAGTCAGCCTCACTGGGACGAGCAGTACTTC.

V is TRBV4-1 and J is TRBJ2-1; D not certain. The CDR3 has 15 residues. Germline loops: CDR1 MGHRA, CDR2 YSYEKL. Trimming left V 1 base short and J 6 bases short, with 13 bases between. CDR3 residues: CASSQGWSRSNEQFF. CDR3 DNA sequence: TGCGCCAGCAGCCAAGGGTGGAGTAGATCCAATGAGCAGTTCTTC.